This TCR beta chain was sequenced during a study of neurological immune-mediated disorders. TCRdb analysed the 5' RACE reads with MiXCR anew, one entry per CDR3 protein. The table has some 86,000 distinct CDR3 sequences, 2.6% seen once. The unsorted libraries were prepared from 2 million PBMCs (stored at -80 C). A word on this clonotype: Just one base apart from a much larger clone, this may be a read error.

The sequence was obtained from a woman in her 30s with multiple sclerosis. The specimen sequenced was PBMCs.

CDR3 residues: CASNPKGVGEAFF. CDR3 nucleotides: TGTGCCAGCAACCCAAAGGGGGTCGGTGAGGCTTTCTTT. This rearrangement joins TRBV12-3 or TRBV12-4 to TRBJ1-1; TRBD1 is a possible D gene (6 bases). V lost 7 bases and J 11 bases, leaving 20 bases between the germline ends. CDR3 length equals 13 residues.